This passage covers 29 T cell receptor beta chains from one sample sequenced in a study of shared clonotypes between healthy human individuals. Data came from immunoSEQ multiplex PCR; TCRdb stores just in-frame clones and leaves some out. The sample consists of some 89,000 clones, roughly two thirds of them appearing once. Sequencing was performed on memory CD8+ T cells sorted from blood. Regarding subset: CD45RO+ cells pooled with CCR7-negative TemRA cells. The origin of the receptors is a man aged 25-40 years in good health.

The rearrangement joins TRBV6-5 to TRBJ2-7; unclear D gene. This CDR3 contains 13 residues. V was cut by 0 bases and J by 2 bases, with 5 bases left in between. Per the germline V gene, CDR1 is MNHEY and CDR2 is SVGAGI. Here the CDR3 reads CASSYSNPYEQYF. The CDR3 DNA reads TGTGCCAGCAGTTACTCGAACCCCTACGAGCAGTACTTC.

The chain links TRBV7-9 to TRBJ2-7; tentatively, D is TRBD2 (5 bases). This CDR3 spans 13 amino acids. The V and J ends lost 4 bases and 3 bases respectively, with 10 bases between them. Germline V gives CDR1 SEHNR, CDR2 FQNEAQ (reference sequence). CDR3 protein: CASSSGRDYEQYF. The DNA for the CDR3 is TGTGCCAGCAGCTCTGGACGGGACTACGAGCAGTACTTC.

This chain connects TRBV7-9 to TRBJ2-4; 8 bases are a match to TRBD1. Losses at the gene ends were 4 bases for V and 3 bases for J; bases not matched to a gene: 5. The CDR3 has 15 amino acids. Germline values: CDR1 SEHNR, CDR2 FQNEAQ (reference sequence). The CDR3 protein is CASSSDRDYKNIQYF. As DNA, the CDR3 is TGTGCCAGCAGCTCGGACAGGGATTACAAAAACATTCAGTACTTC.

The rearrangement joins TRBV7-8 to TRBJ2-2; D may be TRBD2 (6 bases). Germline CDR1 SGHVS, CDR2 FQNEAQ. The V gene lost 0 bases and the J gene lost 1 base, with 6 bases spanning the gap. This CDR3 has 15 amino acids. The CDR3 protein is CASSLAEGNTGELFF. The CDR3, as DNA: TGTGCCAGCAGCTTAGCGGAGGGGAACACCGGGGAGCTGTTTTTT.

This clone appeared a single time. V and J are TRBV2 and TRBJ2-7; TRBD1 agrees at 7 bases. The CDR3 totals 15 residues. The V gene end was trimmed by 6 bases and the J gene end by 5 bases; junction bases not matched to a gene: 13. Germline V CDR1 and CDR2: SNHLY, FYNNEI. The CDR3, as DNA: TGTGCCAGCAGACCTAGACAGGGTATGAGGGACGAGCAGTACTTC. This codes for CASRPRQGMRDEQYF.

Ten or more counts support this clone. Different DNA sequences within this sample yield the same CDR3. The rearrangement joins TRBV29-1 to TRBJ1-1; D remains unclear. V was trimmed by 1 base and J by 3 bases, leaving 3 bases between them. Germline loops: CDR1 SQVTM, CDR2 ANQGSEA. There are 11 residues in the CDR3. This chain's CDR3 is CSVEVYTEAFF. Written as DNA, the CDR3 is TGCAGCGTTGAAGTCTACACTGAAGCTTTCTTT. The full variable domain, in which reference TRBV29-1 and TRBJ1-1 provide the parts outside the CDR3, is SAVISQKPSRDICQRGTSLTIQCQVDSQVTMMFWYRQQPGQSLTLIATANQGSEATYESGFVIDKFPISRPNLTFSTLTVSNMSPEDSSIYLCSVEVYTEAFFGQGTRLTVV.

This clone was counted only a few times. This chain uses TRBV7-2 with TRBJ2-7, with TRBD2 matching 7 bases. This CDR3 contains 15 residues. V lost 7 bases, J lost 0 bases, and 9 bases stayed unmatched. CDR1 and CDR2 (germline): SGHTA, FQGNSA. CDR3 sequence reads: CASTHGPSGSYEQYF. CDR3 in DNA: TGTGCCAGCACTCACGGCCCTAGCGGCTCCTACGAGCAGTACTTC.

In its sample, this clone was seen once. The gene calls are TRBV19 and TRBJ2-1; the match to TRBD2 covers 8 bases. The germline V gene encodes CDR1 LNHDA and CDR2 SQIVND (reference sequence). The CDR3 is 15 residues long. Trimming took 3 bases from V and 9 from J; bases not matched to a gene: 10. Here the CDR3 DNA reads TGTGCCAGTAGTATTGAGGTGGCGGGGGGATTTGAGCAGTTCTTC. Translating it yields CASSIEVAGGFEQFF.

Comment on this clone: Since a much larger clone is just one base distant, this may be a read error. V gene TRBV4-3 combines with J gene TRBJ2-2; D is uncertain. Germline V gives CDR1 LGHNA, CDR2 YSLEER. The CDR3 is 13 amino acids. Trimming stripped 0 bases from V and 6 bases from J, with 5 bases between. DNA of the CDR3: TGCGCCAGCAGCCAAGATCGGGCCGGGGAGCTGTTTTTT. Translated: CASSQDRAGELFF.

V and J are TRBV6-5 and TRBJ2-7; 7 positions agree with TRBD2. CDR3 length equals 14 residues. Germline trimming cut 2 bases from V and 7 bases from J; bases unmatched to any gene: 8. Germline assignment: CDR1 MNHEY and CDR2 SVGAGI. CDR3 nucleotides: TGTGCCAGCAGTTACGATGCGGGAGCGGGGGAGCAGTACTTC. It translates to CASSYDAGAGEQYF.

This clone was detected only a few times. V is TRBV11-3 and J is TRBJ1-1; D remains unclear. V lost 7 bases to trimming and J lost 0 bases, with 3 bases between them. Germline V gives CDR1 SGHNT, CDR2 YENEEA. The CDR3 contains 11 residues. In DNA form, the CDR3 reads TGTGCCAGCACCATGAACACTGAAGCTTTCTTT. This encodes CASTMNTEAFF.

The chain joins TRBV7-9 to TRBJ2-5; TRBD1 agrees at 7 bases. Germline CDR1 is SEHNR and CDR2 is FQNEAQ (reference sequence). The J segment lost 0 bases and the V segment lost 4 bases, leaving 2 bases of the junction unmatched. This CDR3 is built from 14 residues. This CDR3 is CASSSDRYQETQYF. In DNA form, the CDR3 reads TGTGCCAGCAGCTCGGACAGGTACCAAGAGACCCAGTACTTC.

This clone showed up just a few times. The chain is built from TRBV7-9 and TRBJ2-1, with 7 bases aligning to TRBD2. The germline V gene encodes CDR1 SEHNR and CDR2 FQNEAQ (reference sequence). Germline trimming cut 4 bases from V and 6 bases from J; bases unmatched to any gene: 12. This CDR3 region has 16 residues. The chain's CDR3 is CASSSVVGGRLNEQFF. DNA for the CDR3: TGTGCCAGCAGCTCGGTAGTGGGCGGGAGACTCAATGAGCAGTTCTTC.

CDR3 sequence: CASSFGLDRELFF. The DNA of the CDR3 is TGTGCCAGCAGTTTCGGACTGGACCGGGAGCTGTTTTTT. The chain is built from TRBV2 and TRBJ2-2; TRBD2 might be the D (5 bases). The V gene's germline CDR1 is SNHLY and CDR2 FYNNEI. V was pared by 5 bases and J by 9 bases, with 13 bases between. This CDR3 is built from 13 residues.

The CDR3 DNA reads as TGTGCCAGCAGCGTGGAGGGGGACACCGGGGAGCTGTTTTTT. It is translated as CASSVEGDTGELFF. The chain uses TRBV6-1 and TRBJ2-2; D might be TRBD1 or TRBD2, each matching 6 bases. V lost 6 bases, J lost 3 bases, and 11 bases lay in between. The germline V gene encodes CDR1 MNHNS and CDR2 SASEGT. The length of the CDR3 is 14 residues.

This clone was seen a single time. The chain couples TRBV18 to TRBJ2-1, with 7 bases lining up with TRBD1. The germline V gene has CDR1 KGHSH and CDR2 LQKENI. This CDR3 is 16 amino acids long. Trimming at V came to 4 bases and at J to 2 bases, leaving 8 bases not matched to a gene. This chain's CDR3 is CASSRRKGQTYNEQFF. The CDR3 coding sequence is TGTGCCAGCTCACGTCGGAAGGGACAGACCTACAATGAGCAGTTCTTC. The entire variable domain, with the rest obtained from reference TRBV18 and TRBJ2-1, is as follows: NAGVMQNPRHLVRRRGQEARLRCSPMKGHSHVYWYRQLPEEGLKFMVYLQKENIIDESGMPKERFSAEFPKEGPSILRIQQVVRGDSAAYFCASSRRKGQTYNEQFFGPGTRLTVL.

The chain couples TRBV5-1 to TRBJ2-7, with D possibly matching TRBD1 (7 bases). The CDR3 extends over 14 amino acids. The germline gives CDR1 SGHRS, CDR2 YFSETQ. V was clipped by 2 bases and J by 4 bases, with 13 bases between them. The CDR3 sequence: CASSFGGGRYEQYF. The CDR3 region has the DNA TGCGCCAGCAGCTTCGGAGGGGGCAGGTACGAGCAGTACTTC.

This clone was detected only a few times. The rearrangement links TRBV7-9 to TRBJ1-1; D perhaps matches TRBD1 (5 bases). Between the trimmed V and J ends, which lost 1 base and 8 bases, there was a span of 8 bases. The CDR3 runs to 12 residues. CDR1 and CDR2 (germline): SEHNR, FQNEAQ (reference sequence). CDR3 amino acids: CASSLDRNEAFF. The CDR3 bases are TGTGCCAGCAGCTTAGACAGGAACGAAGCTTTCTTT. The full variable domain, with the rest looked up from reference TRBV7-9 and TRBJ1-1, is DTGVSQNPRHKITKRGQNVTFRCDPISEHNRLYWYRQTLGQGPEFLTYFQNEAQLEKSRLLSDRFSAERPKGSFSTLEIQRTEQGDSAMYLCASSLDRNEAFFGQGTRLTVV.

The V call is TRBV10-3, the J call TRBJ2-3; D gene unclear. V lost 3 bases, J lost 2 bases, and 15 bases lay in between. CDR1 is ENHRY, CDR2 SYGVKD, per germline. The CDR3 has 16 amino acids. CDR3 in amino acids: CAISDRTAKDTDTQYF. CDR3 DNA sequence: TGTGCCATCAGTGATAGGACGGCCAAAGACACAGATACGCAGTATTTT.

This clone was counted many times. The chain combines TRBV4-3 with TRBJ2-6; 12 bases line up with TRBD2. CDR3 length: 17 residues. J gave up 4 bases and V 0 bases, and 1 base lay outside the gene matches. The germline CDR1 and CDR2 sequences are LGHNA and YSLEER. The CDR3 region is CASSQETSGSGANVLTF. For the CDR3, the DNA is TGCGCCAGCAGCCAAGAGACTAGCGGGAGCGGGGCCAACGTCCTGACTTTC.

The chain combines TRBV10-3 with TRBJ2-5, with 10 bases fitting TRBD1. The CDR3 consists of 14 residues. CDR1 is ENHRY and CDR2 is SYGVKD in the germline V gene. The V segment lost 6 bases and the J segment 4 bases; nucleotides outside the gene matches: 5. The CDR3 DNA sequence: TGTGCCATCAGCCCGACAGGGGGCCGAGAGACCCAGTACTTC. Translated, it gives CAISPTGGRETQYF.

The V gene is TRBV7-8, the J gene TRBJ1-2; D is perhaps TRBD1 (6 bases). The CDR3 loop spans 15 amino acids. V lost 1 base to trimming and J lost 4 bases, with 13 bases between them. Germline lookup yields CDR1 SGHVS and CDR2 FQNEAQ. CDR3 loop: CASSLDEQDSYGYTF. CDR3 nucleotides: TGTGCCAGCAGCTTAGATGAGCAGGACAGCTATGGCTACACCTTC.

In this sample, this clone turned up a few times. V gene TRBV6-1 combines with J gene TRBJ1-5; D is ambiguous. Germline CDR1 reads MNHNS; CDR2 reads SASEGT. The CDR3 length is 15 residues. Trimming pared 6 bases from V and 0 bases from J, leaving 12 bases between. The CDR3 is CASRKIWNSNQPQHF. CDR3 DNA: TGTGCCAGCAGGAAAATATGGAATAGCAATCAGCCCCAGCATTTT.

The V call is TRBV6-4, the J call TRBJ2-1; D possibly corresponds to TRBD2 (7 bases). The germline V gene encodes CDR1 MRHNA and CDR2 SNTAGT. The CDR3 is 13 amino acids. V was shortened by 6 bases and J by 7 bases, with 13 bases between the two germline ends. The CDR3 reads CASSEGGENEQFF. The CDR3 bases are TGTGCCAGCAGCGAGGGGGGGGAGAATGAGCAGTTCTTC.

V is TRBV25-1 and J is TRBJ2-2; D unresolved. Germline CDR1 and CDR2: MGHDK and SYGVNS. The CDR3 extends over 14 amino acids. Trimming took 2 bases from V and 3 from J, leaving 7 bases between them. The CDR3 DNA follows: TGTGCCAGCAGTGAAGTCCTTTACACCGGGGAGCTGTTTTTT. The encoded protein is CASSEVLYTGELFF.

This chain connects TRBV6-1 to TRBJ2-3, with 11 bases fitting TRBD2. The J segment lost 4 bases and the V segment lost 4 bases, leaving 4 bases of the junction unmatched. The CDR3 has 15 residues. Germline V gene sequence: CDR1 MNHNS, CDR2 SASEGT. The CDR3 protein is CASSGTSGGADTQYF. DNA of the CDR3: TGTGCCAGCAGTGGAACTAGCGGGGGAGCAGATACGCAGTATTTT.

The sample holds many counts of this clone. The chain links TRBV4-2 to TRBJ2-3; D remains unclear. CDR1 and CDR2 (germline): LGHNA, YNFKEQ. The CDR3 consists of 12 residues. The V end was cut by 4 bases, the J end by 14 bases, with 16 bases between. CDR3 in amino acids: CASSPTPPQWYF. CDR3 coding DNA: TGTGCCAGCAGCCCCACCCCCCCACAGTGGTATTTT.

The chain recombines TRBV7-9 with TRBJ2-1; D gene uncertain. Trimming cost V 3 bases and J 8 bases, with 14 bases left between them. The CDR3 extends over 14 amino acids. The V gene's germline CDR1 is SEHNR and CDR2 FQNEAQ (reference sequence). The CDR3 is CASSLETKGDEQFF. The DNA of the CDR3 is TGTGCCAGCAGCTTGGAGACGAAGGGCGATGAGCAGTTCTTC.

The rearrangement joins TRBV7-2 to TRBJ2-3; D gene unclear. V was shortened by 11 bases and J by 0 bases, with 24 bases between the two germline ends. Germline CDR1 and CDR2: SGHTA and FQGNSA. The CDR3 has 17 amino acids. The CDR3 nucleotides read TGTGCCTGTGCGGTCGATGGGTCCCGGGCCAGCACAGATACGCAGTATTTT. Amino acids: CACAVDGSRASTDTQYF.